This entry features one T cell receptor (beta chain) sequence. The target antigen is unknown. This specimen comes from a study of shared clonotypes between healthy human individuals. Looking at the study overall: Each donor had three CD4 naive, three CD4 memory, two CD8 naive and one CD8 memory plate.

Trimming took 1 base from V and 0 from J, leaving 8 bases between them. The V gene's germline CDR1 is MGHRA and CDR2 YSYEKL. This CDR3 spans 15 amino acids. Study-level points and caveats: How much donors shared clonotypes was expected to be affected by sequencing depth. Having only a few donors restricted how much genetic and exposure-history diversity was captured.

TCRdb's copy holds only in-frame clones and misses some; the assay was immunoSEQ multiplex PCR. The sample consists of about 380,000 clones, 96% of them appearing once. Sequenced material: memory CD8+ T cells sorted from blood. Subset here: CD45RO+ cells pooled with CCR7-negative TemRA cells. The source of this sequence is a man aged 25-45 years in good health. The chain carries TRBV4-1 and TRBJ2-3, with D unclear. CDR3 in amino acids: CASSQGHRSTDTQYF. CDR3 sequence (DNA): TGCGCCAGCAGCCAAGGACACCGCAGCACAGATACGCAGTATTTT.